This is a list of T cell receptor beta chains from one sample in a study of T-cell reconstitution after alpha-beta-depleted transplantation in children. TCRdb reprocessed the PCR reads with MiXCR, giving one entry per CDR3 protein. The sample lists 200,000 to 250,000 distinct CDR3 sequences; about a tenth were seen once. The sequenced sample was PBMCs, obtained before TCRalphabeta/CD19-depleted stem cell transplant. The receptor set was obtained from a child younger than two with acute myeloid leukemia, due to receive a stem cell transplant. Both conserved end residues are part of each CDR3. Fields, in order: clone size, J gene, D gene, V gene, CDR3 DNA, CDR3 protein. D genes are given only for firm matches. Not every row has a clone size; where given, it reads once, few, many or a size class.

many | TRBJ2-6 | - | TRBV3-1 | TGTGCCAGCAGCAGCTCTGGGGCCAACGTCCTGACTTTC | CASSSSGANVLTF
few | TRBJ2-7 | - | TRBV28 | TGTGCCAGCAGTTCGATCCCCTCCTACGAGCAGTACTTC | CASSSIPSYEQYF
many | TRBJ2-7 | - | TRBV29-1 | TGCAGCGTGGGGGGAGTACAAGAGCAGTACTTC | CSVGGVQEQYF
many | TRBJ2-3 | TRBD2 | TRBV5-1 | TGCGCCAGCAGTAGGACTAGCGGGGGGCAATATACGCAGTATTTT | CASSRTSGGQYTQYF
- | TRBJ2-7 | - | TRBV19 | TGTGCCAGTAGTACCGGGCTGGGGTTGGGCGAGCAGTACTTC | CASSTGLGLGEQYF
many | TRBJ2-2 | TRBD2 | TRBV11-2 | TGTGCCAGCAGCCGTAGACTAGCGGGAGGCCGGGGTTACACCGGGGAGCTGTTTTTT | CASSRRLAGGRGYTGELFF
many | TRBJ2-1 | TRBD2 | TRBV20-1 | TGCAGTGCTAGAGACATATTTAGCGGGAACTACAATGAGCAGTTCTTC | CSARDIFSGNYNEQFF
many | TRBJ2-3 | TRBD1 | TRBV29-1 | TGCAGCGTTGTAGGGGGCCCAGATACGCAGTATTTT | CSVVGGPDTQYF
few | TRBJ2-4 | - | TRBV9 | TGTGCCAGCAGCGTAAAAACGGGAGTAGACATTCAGTACTTC | CASSVKTGVDIQYF
many | TRBJ2-1 | TRBD1 | TRBV5-6 | TGTGCCAGCAGCGCCCAGACAGGGTCTGGTAATGAGCAGTTCTTC | CASSAQTGSGNEQFF
- | TRBJ2-2 | - | TRBV7-9 | TGTGCCAGCAGCTTACCCCCCGGGACACCCAACACCGGGGAGCTGTTTTTT | CASSLPPGTPNTGELFF
many | TRBJ2-7 | - | TRBV28 | TGTGCCAGCAGCCGGCAAAACCTTATAACCTACGAGCAGTACTTC | CASSRQNLITYEQYF
many | TRBJ1-1 | - | TRBV20-1 | TGCAGTGCTAGTTCAACTGGAAATGAAGCTTTCTTT | CSASSTGNEAFF
many | TRBJ2-2 | - | TRBV5-6 | TGTGCCAGCAGCTTTTTTGGGACCGGGGAGCTGTTTTTT | CASSFFGTGELFF
many | TRBJ2-7 | TRBD2 | TRBV9 | TGTGCCAGCAGCGTAGTGGGGACTAGGCCTACCGAGCAGTACTTC | CASSVVGTRPTEQYF
many | TRBJ2-2 | - | TRBV7-6 | TGTGCCACTCGAGAGGGAGGTGATGGCGGGGAGCTGTTTTTT | CATREGGDGGELFF
many | TRBJ2-1 | - | TRBV5-1 | TGCGCCAGCAGCAAAGAGGACTGGACGGAGCAGTTCTTC | CASSKEDWTEQFF
many | TRBJ2-1 | - | TRBV3-1 | TGTGCCAGCAGCCAAGCCGCCTGGACCAATCCCTACAATGAGCAGTTCTTC | CASSQAAWTNPYNEQFF
many | TRBJ2-1 | TRBD2 | TRBV6-2/TRBV6-3 | TGTGCCAGCAAGAGGACTAGCGTTAATGAGCAGTTCTTC | CASKRTSVNEQFF
many | TRBJ2-7 | - | TRBV7-9 | TGTGCCAGCAGCCCCCCCGGACAGATCTCCTACGAGCAGTACTTC | CASSPPGQISYEQYF
many | TRBJ2-7 | TRBD2 | TRBV20-1 | TGCAGTGCTCCCGGACTAGCCCGAAGCTCCTACGAGCAGTACTTC | CSAPGLARSSYEQYF
many | TRBJ2-7 | TRBD1 | TRBV2 | TGTGCCAGCAGAGGACAGGGGGCTCGTCTCGAGCAGTACTTC | CASRGQGARLEQYF
many | TRBJ1-2 | - | TRBV6-5 | TGTGCCAGCAGATACGACACGGGCTATGGCTACACCTTC | CASRYDTGYGYTF
many | TRBJ2-3 | TRBD2 | TRBV11-2 | TGTGCCAGCAGCCCCCGTCTAGCGGGAGGACCAGGGGGAGATACGCAGTATTTT | CASSPRLAGGPGGDTQYF
many | TRBJ2-1 | - | TRBV5-5 | TGTGCCAGCAGCTTGAAGATGGGAGCGCCACGGTTCTTC | CASSLKMGAPRFF
many | TRBJ1-2 | - | TRBV9 | TGTGCCAGCAGCGTCGACCAAAACTATGGCTACACCTTC | CASSVDQNYGYTF